The clone carrying this T cell receptor beta chain is a singleton in its sample. Its antigen remains unidentified. The V gene lost 0 bases and the J gene lost 0 bases, with 11 bases spanning the gap. CDR1 and CDR2 from the germline V gene are MGHRA and YSYEKL. The CDR3 has 16 amino acids. The data are from a study of T cell responses to AZD1222 COVID-19 vaccine. General study results and limits: White British people made up most donors, females outnumbered males, and clonal diversity was possibly underestimated. Nearly half of the spike-specific TCRs reportedly recognize variant regions that carry no mutations. Receipt of two AZD1222 doses was followed by a rise in Spike-specific TCR breadth and depth. Vaccine-associated CD4 TCRs spanned spike, dominant at 160-218 and 743-854.

The data were produced by immunoSEQ multiplex PCR, yet TCRdb's version contains in-frame clones alone and is incomplete. This sample has around 130,000 clones, with about 93% found just once. The receptor was isolated from an adult who received the AZD1222 COVID-19 vaccine. This specimen consisted of peripheral blood, obtained 28 days after the second AZD1222 dose. The chain joins TRBV4-1 to TRBJ1-1; perhaps TRBD1 as D (5 bases). In DNA, the CDR3 is TGCGCCAGCAGCCAAGATTGGGCAGGGATGAACACTGAAGCTTTCTTT. Translated: CASSQDWAGMNTEAFF.